The 28 T cell receptor beta chains below all came from one sample that was sequenced in a study of cytomegalovirus exposure and HLA in healthy donors. The protocol was immunoSEQ multiplex PCR, while the TCRdb copy is restricted to in-frame clones and leaves out a portion. In the table there are under 50,000 clones, 94% of which are singletons. Material for sequencing was PBMCs. The receptors come from a young woman in good health and CMV-seropositive.

The chain combines TRBV19 with TRBJ1-1; D is ambiguous. The ends were cut back, 1 base at V and 1 base at J, with 7 bases in the middle. The CDR3 contains 14 residues. Germline CDR1 and CDR2: LNHDA and SQIVND (reference sequence). This CDR3 is CASSIGLSNTEAFF. The CDR3 DNA sequence: TGTGCCAGTAGTATAGGACTGTCGAACACTGAAGCTTTCTTT. Supplemented by reference TRBV19 and TRBJ1-1, the full variable domain reads DGGITQSPKYLFRKEGQNVTLSCEQNLNHDAMYWYRQDPGQGLRLIYYSQIVNDFQKGDIAEGYSVSREKKESFPLTVTSAQKNPTAFYLCASSIGLSNTEAFFGQGTRLTVV.

This sequence joins TRBV28 and TRBJ2-3; 9 bases line up with TRBD2. With V trimmed by 2 bases and J by 3 bases, 6 bases remained unmatched. CDR1 is MDHEN, CDR2 SYDVKM, per germline. CDR3 length: 16 residues. CDR3 residues: CASSLGRTSETDTQYF. The DNA of the CDR3 is TGTGCCAGCAGTTTAGGTCGGACTAGCGAGACAGATACGCAGTATTTT.

This clone was recorded only once. CDR3 bases: TGTGCCAGCTCACCTCTGAGACAGGGATCTGGAAACACCATATATTTT. Its protein is CASSPLRQGSGNTIYF. The rearrangement links TRBV18 to TRBJ1-3; 7 nucleotides align to TRBD1. This CDR3 contains 16 residues. Germline CDR1 KGHSH, CDR2 LQKENI. Germline trimming cut 3 bases from V and 1 base from J; bases unmatched to any gene: 6.

The chain employs TRBV29-1 and TRBJ1-1; no firm D call. Trimming left V 7 bases short and J 5 bases short, with 17 bases between. CDR1 and CDR2 from the germline V gene are SQVTM and ANQGSEA. CDR3 length: 13 residues. The CDR3 DNA reads TGCAGCGCTCAAACCGCGGGTTTAACTGAAGCTTTCTTT. Residues: CSAQTAGLTEAFF.

The rearrangement joins TRBV28 to TRBJ2-7, with TRBD1 identical over 8 bases. The CDR3 loop spans 15 amino acids. J was trimmed by 2 bases and V by 2 bases; bases with no gene match: 5. Germline V gene sequence: CDR1 MDHEN, CDR2 SYDVKM. The CDR3 protein is CASSLALGQAYEQYF. For the CDR3, the DNA is TGTGCCAGCAGTTTAGCCCTGGGACAGGCCTACGAGCAGTACTTC.

V usage is TRBV4-3 and J usage is TRBJ2-5, with a weak D call TRBD2 (5 bases). This CDR3 has 14 residues. The V and J ends lost 0 bases and 7 bases respectively, with 12 bases between them. Germline CDR1 is LGHNA and CDR2 is YSLEER. The CDR3 loop reads CASSQDPLAWTQYF. As DNA, the CDR3 is TGCGCCAGCAGCCAAGATCCCCTAGCCTGGACCCAGTACTTC.

CDR3 DNA: TGTGCCAGTAGAGGGGTTGAAAAACTGTTTTTT. Translation gives CASRGVEKLFF. The chain employs TRBV19 and TRBJ1-4; perhaps TRBD1 as D (5 bases). Germline CDR1 is LNHDA and CDR2 is SQIVND (reference sequence). Trimming stripped 6 bases from V and 7 bases from J, with 6 bases between. CDR3 size: 11 residues.

V usage is TRBV2 and J usage is TRBJ2-3, with TRBD1 identical over 10 bases. Germline V gives CDR1 SNHLY, CDR2 FYNNEI. CDR3 length: 14 residues. With 5 bases clipped from V and 4 bases from J, the junction kept 3 bases outside the gene matches. The DNA for the CDR3 is TGTGCCAGCAGTTTCGACAGGGGGCCAGATACGCAGTATTTT. Translation: CASSFDRGPDTQYF. Complete variable domain (other parts from reference TRBV2 and TRBJ2-3): EPEVTQTPSHQVTQMGQEVILRCVPISNHLYFYWYRQILGQKVEFLVSFYNNEISEKSEIFDDQFSVERPDGSNFTLKIRSTKLEDSAMYFCASSFDRGPDTQYFGPGTRLTVL.

This clone was seen a handful of times. The chain combines TRBV5-6 with TRBJ2-7; weak D call: TRBD1 (5 bases). Trimming left V 0 bases short and J 3 bases short, with 13 bases between. From germline, CDR1 is SGHDT and CDR2 YYEEEE. The CDR3 consists of 15 residues. CDR3 DNA sequence: TGTGCCAGCAGCTTGGGAGTTAGGGGATTCTACGAGCAGTACTTC. Amino acid sequence: CASSLGVRGFYEQYF. Full variable domain (remainder filled in from reference TRBV5-6 and TRBJ2-7): DAGVTQSPTHLIKTRGQQVTLRCSPKSGHDTVSWYQQALGQGPQFIFQYYEEEERQRGNFPDRFSGHQFPNYSSELNVNALLLGDSALYLCASSLGVRGFYEQYFGPGTRLTVT.

About this clone itself: Other nucleotide sequences in the sample specify the same CDR3. The chain has TRBV27 and TRBJ2-5; 13 bases agree with TRBD2. Germline assignment: CDR1 MNHEY and CDR2 SMNVEV (reference sequence). With V trimmed by 3 bases and J by 3 bases, 4 bases remained unmatched. This CDR3 spans 16 amino acids. The CDR3, as DNA: TGTGCCAGCAGTTTGACTAGCGGGAGGAGGGAAGAGACCCAGTACTTC. Amino acids: CASSLTSGRREETQYF.

The V call is TRBV9, the J call TRBJ2-1; a weak D match, TRBD2 (5 bases). The germline V gene encodes CDR1 SGDLS and CDR2 YYNGEE. Trimming left V 3 bases short and J 2 bases short, with 9 bases between. The length of the CDR3 is 14 residues. CDR3 in DNA: TGTGCCAGCAGCGAAGGACTGGCCTACAATGAGCAGTTCTTC. It specifies CASSEGLAYNEQFF.

Only one count was recorded for this clone. This chain connects TRBV9 to TRBJ1-2; a weak D match, TRBD1 (6 bases). The germline gives CDR1 SGDLS, CDR2 YYNGEE. V dropped 0 bases and J dropped 8 bases, with 14 bases sitting between them. CDR3 length: 14 residues. This chain's CDR3 is CASSVDAGAEGYTF. The DNA for the CDR3 is TGTGCCAGCAGCGTAGATGCAGGGGCTGAGGGCTACACCTTC.

The chain joins TRBV5-1 to TRBJ2-3; the D gene is possibly TRBD2 (5 bases). The germline V and J ends were trimmed by 0 bases and 5 bases, with 10 bases remaining between them. Looked up from germline, CDR1 is SGHRS and CDR2 is YFSETQ. There are 14 residues in the CDR3. CDR3 residues: CASSLGERRDTQYF. In nucleotides, the CDR3 is TGCGCCAGCAGCTTGGGGGAGCGTCGAGATACGCAGTATTTT.

The chain carries TRBV12-2 and TRBJ1-5. TRBV12-2 is a pseudogene locus. The CDR3 sequence is 16 residues long. CDR3 protein: CASRVPGLNSNQPQHF. The CDR3 DNA reads as TGTGCAAGTCGTGTCCCGGGACTTAATAGCAATCAGCCCCAGCATTTT.

This chain's CDR3 is CAIGKTDTMNTEAFF. The CDR3 DNA sequence: TGTGCCATCGGAAAGACAGACACGATGAACACTGAAGCTTTCTTT. This chain connects TRBV10-3 to TRBJ1-1, with TRBD1 as a possible D gene (5 bases). The CDR3 has 15 residues. Germline V gives CDR1 ENHRY, CDR2 SYGVKD. V was clipped by 8 bases and J by 0 bases, with 16 bases between them.

The rearrangement joins TRBV9 to TRBJ1-2; the D is unclear. Germline CDR1 reads SGDLS; CDR2 reads YYNGEE. The CDR3 covers 13 residues. The V and J ends lost 0 bases and 0 bases respectively, with 3 bases between them. The CDR3 protein is CASSVVTNYGYTF. CDR3 coding DNA: TGTGCCAGCAGCGTAGTCACTAACTATGGCTACACCTTC.

CDR3 nucleotide sequence: TGTGCCATCAGTGAGTCGGGGCAGGGGACCTCAACGAACACTGAAGCTTTCTTT. Translation gives CAISESGQGTSTNTEAFF. This sequence joins TRBV10-3 and TRBJ1-1, with a weak D call TRBD1 (6 bases). In germline, CDR1 is ENHRY, CDR2 SYGVKD. CDR3 size: 18 residues. The germline V and J ends were trimmed by 0 bases and 1 base, with 18 bases remaining between them.

This rearrangement joins TRBV4-2 to TRBJ2-5; D is possibly TRBD1 (6 bases). The CDR3 sequence is 15 residues long. The V end was cut by 4 bases, the J end by 2 bases, with 14 bases between. The germline CDR1 and CDR2 sequences are LGHNA and YNFKEQ. CDR3 sequence: CASSLEGERQETQYF. DNA for the CDR3: TGTGCCAGCAGCCTCGAGGGGGAGAGGCAAGAGACCCAGTACTTC.

This clone was seen once. The rearrangement joins TRBV7-2 to TRBJ2-7; possibly TRBD1 for D (6 bases). V gave up 3 bases and J gave up 4 bases, with 13 bases separating them. CDR3 length: 14 residues. Germline CDR1 and CDR2: SGHTA and FQGNSA. CDR3 region: CASSLRQDLYEQYF. The CDR3 DNA reads TGTGCCAGCAGCTTGAGACAGGACTTATACGAGCAGTACTTC.

The chain is built from TRBV28 and TRBJ2-7, with 11 nucleotides matching TRBD2. The CDR3 totals 15 residues. V shed 8 bases, J shed 3 bases, and the junction held 9 bases outside the gene matches. Germline assignment: CDR1 MDHEN and CDR2 SYDVKM. The CDR3 protein is CASGGGTSGRYEQYF. The CDR3 DNA follows: TGTGCCAGCGGGGGAGGGACTAGCGGACGCTACGAGCAGTACTTC.

This chain links TRBV27 with TRBJ1-2, with D possibly being TRBD1 (6 bases). Deletions cut 2 bases from V and 7 bases from J, with 20 bases between. This CDR3 region has 16 residues. Germline loops: CDR1 MNHEY, CDR2 SMNVEV (reference sequence). CDR3 amino acids: CASSLSVDSSLSGYTF. The CDR3 nucleotides are TGTGCCAGCAGTTTAAGCGTGGACAGCTCTCTCTCTGGCTACACCTTC.

This chain links TRBV27 with TRBJ2-7; TRBD2 might be the D (5 bases). V was trimmed by 8 bases and J by 3 bases, leaving 11 bases between them. This CDR3 contains 12 residues. Germline V gene data show CDR1 as MNHEY and CDR2 as SMNVEV (reference sequence). The CDR3 loop is CASGPGIYEQYF. In DNA, the CDR3 is TGTGCCAGCGGGCCGGGGATCTACGAGCAGTACTTC.

A remark on this clone: A junction boundary mismatches the germline segment, possibly from a read error. The V and J genes are TRBV5-1 and TRBJ1-6; 12 bases fit TRBD1. CDR1 and CDR2 from the germline V gene are SGHRS and YFSETQ. The CDR3 length is 17 residues. CDR3 sequence reads: CASSLAGTGGYTSPLHF. CDR3 coding DNA: TGCGCCAGCAGCTTGGCGGGGACAGGGGGCTATACTTCACCCCTCCACTTT.

This sequence joins TRBV5-1 and TRBJ1-1; D uncertain. V was pared by 0 bases and J by 1 base, with 10 bases between. The germline V gene encodes CDR1 SGHRS and CDR2 YFSETQ. The length of the CDR3 is 15 residues. The CDR3 DNA reads as TGCGCCAGCAGCTTGGCCGCAGTCCCGAACACTGAAGCTTTCTTT. Amino acids: CASSLAAVPNTEAFF.

A few counts support this clone. The chain recombines TRBV19 with TRBJ2-3; tentative D call: TRBD1 (6 bases). V gave up 6 bases and J gave up 2 bases, with 12 bases separating them. Germline CDR1 LNHDA, CDR2 SQIVND (reference sequence). The CDR3 has 14 residues. The CDR3 DNA follows: TGTGCCAGTAGCCTGACAGGAATCACAGATACGCAGTATTTT. It yields the protein CASSLTGITDTQYF.

The rearrangement joins TRBV25-1 to TRBJ2-3; TRBD1 is a possible D gene (5 bases). V was pared by 5 bases and J by 2 bases, with 11 bases between. This CDR3 is built from 14 residues. Per germline, CDR1 MGHDK and CDR2 SYGVNS. The CDR3 region is CASSLRGYTDTQYF. CDR3 DNA sequence: TGTGCCAGCAGTTTAAGGGGATACACAGATACGCAGTATTTT.

CDR3 nucleotides: TGTGCCAGCAGCCTCGATCTCCAGCGGGAGATTGGCGGGGAGCTGTTTTTT. Protein: CASSLDLQREIGGELFF. The chain has TRBV5-4 and TRBJ2-2; TRBD2 aligns across 8 bases. Germline lookup yields CDR1 SGHNT and CDR2 YYREEE (reference sequence). With V trimmed by 4 bases and J by 7 bases, 15 bases remained unmatched. The CDR3 totals 17 residues.

The chain combines TRBV9 with TRBJ2-7; TRBD2 matches at 14 bases. Per germline, CDR1 SGDLS and CDR2 YYNGEE. With V trimmed by 2 bases and J by 2 bases, 3 bases remained unmatched. The CDR3 sequence is 16 residues long. CDR3 in amino acids: CASSVGGLAGAYEQYF. For the CDR3, the DNA is TGTGCCAGCAGCGTTGGGGGACTAGCGGGAGCCTACGAGCAGTACTTC.